The 26 T cell receptor beta chains listed next were all sequenced from one sample in a study of regulatory T cells in long-lasting Graves disease. Indicated time point: newly diagnosed GD, antithyroid drugs for less than 3 months. Extracted PBMC RNA gave rise to the TCR library. Construction of the TCR beta libraries employed iRepertoire HTBI primers in conjunction with Arm-PCR of CDR3 regions. TCRdb reanalysed the multiplex PCR reads using MiXCR and keeps one entry per CDR3 protein. Found here are 400,000 to 550,000 distinct CDR3 sequences, approximately 16% of them singletons; the top ten hold less than 30%. These data are also associated with another study on T cells in Graves' hyperthyroidism and ophthalmopathy.

The sample here was peripheral blood mononuclear cells (PBMCs), taken at new diagnosis, from a patient treated with antithyroid drugs. All receptors come from a woman younger than 30 with Graves disease.

This clonotype was seen repeatedly, ten times or more. This chain connects TRBV2 to TRBJ2-3, with a tentative D call TRBD1 (6 bases). Trimming removed 6 bases at V and 3 bases at J, with 19 bases between. This CDR3 contains 16 residues. The germline V gene has CDR1 SNHLY and CDR2 FYNNEI. CDR3 amino acids: CASSPDYQTGTDTQYF. CDR3 bases: TGTGCCAGCAGCCCCGACTACCAAACAGGGACAGATACGCAGTATTTT.

Comments on this clonotype: One base away lies a much larger clone, so this may be a sequencing read error. The genes are TRBV20-1 and TRBJ2-7; 7 nucleotides align to TRBD1. Germline values: CDR1 DFQATT, CDR2 SNEGSKA (reference sequence). V shed 6 bases, J shed 6 bases, and the junction held 17 bases outside the gene matches. The CDR3 loop spans 15 amino acids. The CDR3 region has the DNA TGCAGTGCGCGGACAGGTCCTATTTCTTTGCTCGAGCAGTACTTC. Its translation is CSARTGPISLLEQYF.

The chain recombines TRBV7-2 with TRBJ2-1, with D perhaps assigned TRBD1 or TRBD2 (5 bases each). This CDR3 comprises 14 residues. Germline values: CDR1 SGHTA, CDR2 FQGNSA. V was clipped by 4 bases and J by 5 bases, with 12 bases between them. CDR3 DNA: TGTGCCAGCAGCTCCTCGGGACCTCACAATGAGCAGTTCTTC. Amino acid sequence: CASSSSGPHNEQFF.

The rearrangement joins TRBV12-3 or TRBV12-4 to TRBJ1-2; D may be TRBD1 (5 bases). V lost 5 bases and J 7 bases, leaving 14 bases between the germline ends. The CDR3 sequence is 13 residues long. The CDR3 loop is CASSRIGVPGYTF. CDR3 nucleotide sequence: TGTGCCAGCAGTCGAATAGGGGTTCCTGGCTACACCTTC.

This clonotype was picked up many times. The chain joins TRBV7-2 to TRBJ2-3; 9 bases are a match to TRBD2. Germline CDR1 reads SGHTA; CDR2 reads FQGNSA. CDR3 length equals 16 residues. V lost 2 bases, J lost 2 bases, and 5 bases stayed unmatched. In nucleotides, the CDR3 is TGTGCCAGCAGCTTACTAGCGGGACGGCTCACAGATACGCAGTATTTT. Its protein is CASSLLAGRLTDTQYF. Variable domain in full (rest from reference TRBV7-2 and TRBJ2-3): GAGVSQSPSNKVTEKGKDVELRCDPISGHTALYWYRQSLGQGLEFLIYFQGNSAPDKSGLPSDRFSAERTGGSVSTLTIQRTQQEDSAVYLCASSLLAGRLTDTQYFGPGTRLTVL.

This clonotype has ten or more counts. The J gene is TRBJ2-7, the V gene TRBV3-1; D gene ambiguous. Looked up from germline, CDR1 is LGHDT and CDR2 is YNNKEL (reference sequence). The V and J ends lost 3 bases and 3 bases respectively, with 6 bases between them. This CDR3 is 12 amino acids long. The chain's CDR3 is CASSHAFYEQYF. Here the CDR3 DNA reads TGTGCCAGCAGCCATGCTTTCTACGAGCAGTACTTC.

Only one count was recorded for this clonotype. The CDR3 DNA reads as TGTGCCAGCTCGTTAGGGGACGGATTCTACTCCTACAATGAGCAGTACTTC. It encodes CASSLGDGFYSYNEQYF. V and J are TRBV18 and TRBJ2-1; D might be TRBD1 or TRBD2, each matching 5 bases. The end of the DNA aligns better with TRBJ2-7, so the J call may be wrong. The CDR3 has 17 residues. Germline V lookup: CDR1 KGHSH, CDR2 LQKENI.

This clonotype was detected ten times or more. The chain recombines TRBV2 with TRBJ2-1, with TRBD2 identical over 9 bases. V lost 0 bases to trimming and J lost 3 bases; unmatched junction nucleotides: 3. Germline CDR1 SNHLY, CDR2 FYNNEI. CDR3 length equals 16 residues. The CDR3 here is CASSEALAGYYNEQFF. The CDR3 nucleotides read TGTGCCAGCAGTGAAGCGCTAGCGGGGTACTACAATGAGCAGTTCTTC.

This clonotype was found many times. The chain combines TRBV15 with TRBJ1-5; the D gene is possibly TRBD1 (6 bases). The CDR3 has 16 residues. Germline V gene lookup returns CDR1 LNHNV and CDR2 YYDKDF (reference sequence). The V end lost 0 bases, the J end lost 4 bases, and 13 bases lay between the germline ends. CDR3 nucleotides: TGTGCCACCAGCAGAGATAGAGGACAGAGTAATCAGCCCCAGCATTTT. It translates to CATSRDRGQSNQPQHF.

This clonotype was observed a handful of times. This rearrangement joins TRBV19 to TRBJ1-4; TRBD1 matches at 7 bases. Trimming cost V 3 bases and J 8 bases; bases outside gene matches: 6. The CDR3 consists of 14 residues. Looked up from germline, CDR1 is LNHDA and CDR2 is SQIVND (reference sequence). CDR3 in amino acids: CASSMRGPGEKLFF. The CDR3, as DNA: TGTGCCAGTAGTATGAGGGGGCCGGGGGAAAAACTGTTTTTT.

The gene calls are TRBV27 and TRBJ1-2; the D gene is possibly TRBD1 (6 bases). The germline V and J ends were trimmed by 5 bases and 4 bases, with 20 bases remaining between them. Germline assignment: CDR1 MNHEY and CDR2 SMNVEV (reference sequence). The CDR3 totals 16 residues. This CDR3 reads CASSRTAIGTSYGYTF. CDR3 in DNA: TGTGCCAGCAGTCGGACCGCGATCGGGACATCCTATGGCTACACCTTC.

This clonotype has just a few counts. The CDR3 DNA is TGTGCCAGCAGTGACCTGGGACTAGCGGGAGCCGGCGAGCAGTACTTC. Its protein product is CASSDLGLAGAGEQYF. V and J are TRBV6-2 or TRBV6-3 and TRBJ2-7; TRBD2 aligns across 14 bases. This CDR3 contains 16 residues. CDR1 and CDR2 from the germline V gene are MNHEY and SVGEGT. V lost 5 bases to trimming and J lost 6 bases; unmatched junction nucleotides: 9.

This clonotype was counted ten times or more. The CDR3 spells CASSSKRIAPNTEAFF. CDR3 in DNA: TGTGCCAGCAGCTCGAAACGGATCGCCCCGAACACTGAAGCTTTCTTT. V and J are TRBV7-8 and TRBJ1-1; D is ambiguous. This CDR3 is built from 16 residues. Trimming pared 4 bases from V and 1 base from J, leaving 16 bases between. Per the germline V gene, CDR1 is SGHVS and CDR2 is FQNEAQ.

Ten or more counts support this clonotype. The chain joins TRBV7-8 to TRBJ2-1; TRBD2 aligns across 7 bases. V shed 5 bases and J 2 bases; nucleotides not matched to a gene: 12. CDR1 is SGHVS, CDR2 FQNEAQ, per germline. CDR3 length: 17 residues. CDR3 residues: CASSPTGTTPAYNEQFF. CDR3 DNA sequence: TGTGCCAGCAGCCCCACCGGGACTACTCCGGCCTACAATGAGCAGTTCTTC.

This clonotype turned up a few times. The CDR3 here is CAISLTGQGNQPQHF. DNA for the CDR3: TGTGCCATCAGTCTCACAGGGCAAGGCAATCAGCCCCAGCATTTT. This chain links TRBV10-3 with TRBJ1-5; TRBD1 is a possible D gene (6 bases). This CDR3 region has 15 residues. Trimming pared 5 bases from V and 2 bases from J, leaving 13 bases between. Germline-derived CDR1 and CDR2 are ENHRY and SYGVKD.

CDR3 sequence (DNA): TGTGCCAGCAGCTCGCGGACCTCTGGGGCCAACGTCCTGACTTTC. Protein product: CASSSRTSGANVLTF. This chain uses TRBV3-1 with TRBJ2-6; D uncertain. The CDR3 is made up of 15 amino acids. V was trimmed by 5 bases and J by 0 bases, leaving 8 bases between them. Per germline, CDR1 LGHDT and CDR2 YNNKEL (reference sequence).

The gene calls are TRBV20-1 and TRBJ1-5, with a weak D call TRBD1 (6 bases). The germline V gene has CDR1 DFQATT and CDR2 SNEGSKA (reference sequence). V lost 6 bases and J lost 6, with 18 bases in between. The CDR3 is made up of 14 amino acids. The CDR3 loop reads CSARKGGLVQPQHF. The DNA for the CDR3 is TGCAGTGCCCGGAAGGGGGGCCTGGTTCAGCCCCAGCATTTT.

V and J are TRBV15 and TRBJ1-2; D gene ambiguous. In germline, CDR1 is LNHNV, CDR2 YYDKDF (reference sequence). With 0 bases removed from V and 2 bases from J, the gap between germline ends came to 4 bases. The CDR3 sequence is 13 residues long. CDR3 nucleotides: TGTGCCACCAGCAGAGATATAAACTATGGCTACACCTTC. It specifies CATSRDINYGYTF.

This clonotype appeared many times. The rearrangement uses TRBV5-1 and TRBJ2-7; 7 bases map to TRBD1. The CDR3 sequence is 14 residues long. CDR1 and CDR2 from the germline V gene are SGHRS and YFSETQ. V was clipped by 3 bases and J by 2 bases; unmatched bases: 5. CDR3 nucleotides: TGCGCCAGCAGCTCGACAGGGTTCGCCTACGAGCAGTACTTC. It yields the protein CASSSTGFAYEQYF.

The CDR3 DNA reads TGCAGTGCTGCCGGGACAGGGGAAGATAGCAATCAGCCCCAGCATTTT. Translated: CSAAGTGEDSNQPQHF. This sequence joins TRBV20-1 and TRBJ1-5; 10 bases are shared with TRBD1. The junction had 7 bases not matched to a gene; V was cut back by 5 bases and J by 0 bases. This CDR3 contains 16 residues. The germline V gene encodes CDR1 DFQATT and CDR2 SNEGSKA (reference sequence).

This clonotype was counted many times. This sequence joins TRBV28 and TRBJ1-5; D is perhaps TRBD1 (5 bases). The CDR3 loop spans 14 amino acids. V lost 5 bases and J lost 2, with 10 bases in between. In germline, CDR1 is MDHEN, CDR2 SYDVKM. The DNA for the CDR3 is TGTGCCAGCAGTGAGACGACAGGCAATCAGCCCCAGCATTTT. It is translated as CASSETTGNQPQHF.

This rearrangement joins TRBV29-1 to TRBJ2-2; 10 bases are a match to TRBD2. This CDR3 spans 16 amino acids. The trim removed 4 bases at V and 2 bases at J, leaving 7 bases unmatched. Germline CDR1 reads SQVTM; CDR2 reads ANQGSEA. The CDR3 coding sequence is TGCAGCGTTGCTTGGACTAGCGGAGCAAACACCGGGGAGCTGTTTTTT. Amino acid sequence: CSVAWTSGANTGELFF.

The chain carries TRBV2 and TRBJ2-1; D is perhaps TRBD1 (6 bases). Germline lookup yields CDR1 SNHLY and CDR2 FYNNEI. The CDR3 loop spans 14 amino acids. V lost 4 bases, J lost 7 bases, and 14 bases lay in between. CDR3 sequence: CASSGQARVNEQFF. As DNA, the CDR3 is TGTGCCAGCAGTGGACAGGCTCGAGTGAATGAGCAGTTCTTC.

This clonotype was seen more than once but under ten times. The chain carries TRBV20-1 and TRBJ2-1; D gene unclear. The V gene's germline CDR1 is DFQATT and CDR2 SNEGSKA (reference sequence). The CDR3 sequence is 14 residues long. Trimming shortened V by 5 bases and J by 0 bases, and 11 bases separated the two germline ends. The CDR3 here is CSASPPSSYNEQFF. The CDR3 DNA reads TGCAGTGCTTCGCCTCCGAGCTCCTACAATGAGCAGTTCTTC.

This clonotype occurred many times. The V call is TRBV28, the J call TRBJ2-3, with 9 positions matching TRBD1. Germline values: CDR1 MDHEN, CDR2 SYDVKM. Trimming removed 9 bases from V and 2 bases from J; junction bases left unmatched: 6. This CDR3 spans 14 amino acids. CDR3: CASYRDRATDTQYF. CDR3 nucleotide sequence: TGTGCCAGTTACAGGGACAGGGCCACAGATACGCAGTATTTT.

The chain employs TRBV5-1 and TRBJ1-1; maybe TRBD1 (6 bases). With 4 bases removed from V and 5 bases from J, the gap between germline ends came to 15 bases. There are 14 residues in the CDR3. Germline CDR1 reads SGHRS; CDR2 reads YFSETQ. For the CDR3, the DNA is TGCGCCAGCAGCCATGGACAGCTGCATACTGAAGCTTTCTTT. It yields the protein CASSHGQLHTEAFF.